The text below deals with one TCR beta chain. Its antigen remains unidentified. This specimen comes from a study of beta chain features in type 1 diabetes. The single heparinised draw taken from each donor contained roughly 100 mL of blood on average. Every sorted population was more than 95% pure. Whole-study findings and limits: TCRB CDR3s were moderately but significantly shorter in Type 1 diabetes patients in all four CD4+ subsets. Equally in patients and controls, PCR might preferentially amplify shorter templates.

Sequenced material consisted of expressed TCRB transcripts (all of the isolated RNA was reverse transcribed). Assay used: immunoSEQ multiplex PCR; TCRdb lists only in-frame clones, some missing. The data hold 50,000 or so clones, with roughly 45% observed a single time. Per the germline V gene, CDR1 is MGHDK and CDR2 is SYGVNS. The CDR3 length is 15 residues. The sequence came from a man aged 25-45 years with type 1 diabetes. The sequencing input was stem cell memory CD4+ T cells from blood. The chain couples TRBV25-1 to TRBJ2-5; 10 bases fit TRBD2. The J call may be in error: the DNA end matches TRBJ2-7 better. This CDR3 is CASSERLAGVYEQYF. The CDR3 DNA reads as TGTGCCAGCAGTGAAAGGCTAGCGGGAGTCTACGAGCAGTACTTC.